Below are 9 T cell receptor beta chains sequenced from a single sample in a study of radiation and T cells in renal cell carcinoma. Time point: blood 4 weeks post-SBRT, at nephrectomy. Treatment meaning: 15 Gy SBRT to primary tumor, nephrectomy 4 weeks later. TCRdb's copy holds only in-frame clones and misses some; the assay was immunoSEQ multiplex PCR. The data hold just under 150,000 clones, with 86% observed a single time. The sequenced sample was blood, obtained from a patient whose treatment included radiotherapy and nephrectomy. These TCRs come from a woman aged 50 to 60 with renal cell carcinoma.

J is TRBJ2-7 and V is TRBV2; 7 nucleotides match TRBD2. Looked up from germline, CDR1 is SNHLY and CDR2 is FYNNEI. V trimming: 6 bases; J trimming: 2 bases; junction bases outside the gene matches: 7. The CDR3 is made up of 14 amino acids. The CDR3 spells CASSQTGGPYEQYF. The DNA for the CDR3 is TGTGCCAGCAGCCAAACGGGGGGTCCCTACGAGCAGTACTTC.

The rearrangement joins TRBV27 to TRBJ2-5; D remains unclear. The CDR3 contains 14 residues. Germline V gene lookup returns CDR1 MNHEY and CDR2 SMNVEV (reference sequence). V lost 0 bases, J lost 4 bases, and 9 bases lay in between. This CDR3 is CASSLSTVGETQYF. The CDR3 coding sequence is TGTGCCAGCAGTTTATCGACTGTGGGAGAGACCCAGTACTTC.

The rearrangement joins TRBV6-6 to TRBJ1-5; 9 nucleotides agree with TRBD1. Germline-derived CDR1 and CDR2 are MNHNY and SVGAGI (reference sequence). The CDR3 is made up of 15 amino acids. V lost 0 bases and J lost 4; bases outside the gene matches: 1. The CDR3 sequence is CASSYSTGGNQPQHF. In DNA, the CDR3 is TGTGCCAGCAGTTACTCGACAGGGGGAAATCAGCCCCAGCATTTT.

This clone has just a few counts. DNA for the CDR3: TGTGCCTGGGCGCCCACAGGGGGGAATGGCTACACCTTC. Its protein is CAWAPTGGNGYTF. The chain combines TRBV30 with TRBJ1-2; 8 bases align to TRBD1. This CDR3 has 13 residues. The germline CDR1 and CDR2 sequences are GTSNPN and SVGIG (reference sequence). With V trimmed by 5 bases and J by 6 bases, 8 bases remained unmatched.

The V and J genes are TRBV25-1 and TRBJ2-2; D gene unclear. The CDR3 extends over 15 amino acids. Germline assignment: CDR1 MGHDK and CDR2 SYGVNS. V was clipped by 6 bases and J by 4 bases, with 15 bases between them. CDR3 DNA sequence: TGTGCCAGCAGGATGGGGATATTGGGCACCGGGGAGCTGTTTTTT. Its protein is CASRMGILGTGELFF.

The V gene is TRBV12-5, the J gene TRBJ2-3, with a weak D call TRBD2 (6 bases). This CDR3 has 12 amino acids. Germline V gene lookup returns CDR1 LGHNT and CDR2 FRNRAP. V lost 2 bases and J lost 15, with 15 bases in between. The CDR3 nucleotides read TGTGCTAGTGGTTTGTCCCCGGGGGACCCTTATTTT. Amino acid sequence: CASGLSPGDPYF.

The chain recombines TRBV19 with TRBJ2-7, with D hard to call. The CDR3 runs to 13 residues. Trimming pared 5 bases from V and 7 bases from J, leaving 15 bases between. In germline, CDR1 is LNHDA, CDR2 SQIVND (reference sequence). The CDR3 sequence is CASSLGKGSEQYF. DNA of the CDR3: TGTGCCAGTAGTTTGGGGAAGGGCAGTGAGCAGTACTTC.

The gene calls are TRBV9 and TRBJ1-3, with 9 bases that match TRBD1. In germline, CDR1 is SGDLS, CDR2 YYNGEE. V shed 3 bases, J shed 4 bases, and the junction held 5 bases outside the gene matches. This CDR3 comprises 15 residues. CDR3 DNA sequence: TGTGCCAGCAGCGGTCGGACAGGGGCCGGAAACACCATATATTTT. This translates into CASSGRTGAGNTIYF.

This clone was seen only a few times. The V and J genes are TRBV7-7 and TRBJ1-1; 7 bases are a match to TRBD1. CDR3 length equals 19 residues. The germline V gene encodes CDR1 SSHAT and CDR2 FNYEAQ (reference sequence). V lost 3 bases to trimming and J lost 3 bases; unmatched junction nucleotides: 19. CDR3 nucleotide sequence: TGTGCCAGCAGCTTTAGAGGGGGCGAGCTCGGTCGCGGGTACACTGAAGCTTTCTTT. It translates to CASSFRGGELGRGYTEAFF.